This entry lists 5 T cell receptor beta chains sequenced from one sample in a study of CD8 T cells in ankylosing spondylitis. Via MiXCR, TCRdb re-called the 5' RACE reads, giving one row per CDR3 protein. The sample gives around 890,000 distinct CDR3 sequences, 10% to 15% of which show up once; 0.51% is in the top ten. What these receptors recognize is not known. Regarding the study as a whole: Blood from ankylosing spondylitis patients appeared to carry a characteristic roughly eight-variant TCR beta motif.

The sample comprised blood, either unsorted or a sorted T cell fraction (not recorded which). The receptors here all came from a male donor with ankylosing spondylitis.

V usage is TRBV7-2 and J usage is TRBJ2-5; 11 bases are a match to TRBD2. With 3 bases clipped from V and 0 bases from J, the junction kept 3 bases outside the gene matches. CDR1 is SGHTA, CDR2 FQGNSA, per germline. The CDR3 extends over 16 amino acids. In DNA form, the CDR3 reads TGTGCCAGCAGCTTGACTAGCGGGGAGTACCAAGAGACCCAGTACTTC. Translation: CASSLTSGEYQETQYF.

The chain is built from TRBV7-2 and TRBJ2-1; possibly TRBD2 for D (5 bases). In germline, CDR1 is SGHTA, CDR2 FQGNSA. Trimming took 1 base from V and 2 from J, leaving 9 bases between them. The CDR3 totals 15 residues. CDR3 loop: CASSLVLAAYNEQFF. The DNA of the CDR3 is TGTGCCAGCAGCTTAGTGCTAGCAGCCTACAATGAGCAGTTCTTC.

This clonotype appeared many times. The CDR3 sequence is CSGQGNLYEQYF. The CDR3 bases are TGCAGTGGGCAGGGTAATCTCTACGAGCAGTACTTC. The chain links TRBV20-1 to TRBJ2-7; D is perhaps TRBD1 (5 bases). CDR1 is DFQATT, CDR2 SNEGSKA, per germline (reference sequence). The CDR3 covers 12 residues. The V end lost 7 bases, the J end lost 3 bases, and 13 bases lay between the germline ends.

This clonotype has ten or more counts. The rearrangement links TRBV7-2 to TRBJ1-3, with no clear D. The V gene's germline CDR1 is SGHTA and CDR2 FQGNSA. Trimming left V 5 bases short and J 3 bases short, with 14 bases between. The CDR3 loop spans 15 amino acids. The CDR3, as DNA: TGTGCCAGCAGCCCGGTGGGAGGCAGTGGAAACACCATATATTTT. Its protein is CASSPVGGSGNTIYF.

This clonotype showed up just a few times. The V gene is TRBV29-1, the J gene TRBJ2-5; D is perhaps TRBD1 (5 bases). CDR3 length equals 12 residues. V was cut by 4 bases and J by 5 bases, with 11 bases left in between. Germline V gene data show CDR1 as SQVTM and CDR2 as ANQGSEA. The CDR3 spells CSVGRDWETQYF. The DNA for the CDR3 is TGCAGCGTTGGCAGGGATTGGGAGACCCAGTACTTC.